This entry describes one T cell receptor (beta chain). Antigen specificity is unknown. The germline V gene has CDR1 KGHSH and CDR2 LQKENI. V shed 1 base and J 2 bases; nucleotides not matched to a gene: 4. This CDR3 has 16 amino acids. An Oncomine TCR Beta short-read assay was used to sequence the DNA from cultured CD4+ T cells. Using its own MiXCR run on the PCR reads, TCRdb lists one record per CDR3 protein. The repertoire holds approximately 17,000 distinct CDR3 sequences, with about 54% as singletons. This specimen belongs to a study of vaccination and CD4 T cells after COVID-19. Documented treatment: roughly 11-day PBMC culture with coronavirus spike peptide pools or control peptides (ViraFEST assay).

The rearrangement joins TRBV18 to TRBJ2-2; 7 nucleotides match TRBD1. Sequences were obtained from CD4+ T cells from blood, cultured in vitro. This TCR derives from a human donor who had recovered from COVID-19. In nucleotides, the CDR3 is TGTGCCAGCTCACCACGGACAGGAGATAACACCGGGGAGCTGTTTTTT. This gives the protein CASSPRTGDNTGELFF.